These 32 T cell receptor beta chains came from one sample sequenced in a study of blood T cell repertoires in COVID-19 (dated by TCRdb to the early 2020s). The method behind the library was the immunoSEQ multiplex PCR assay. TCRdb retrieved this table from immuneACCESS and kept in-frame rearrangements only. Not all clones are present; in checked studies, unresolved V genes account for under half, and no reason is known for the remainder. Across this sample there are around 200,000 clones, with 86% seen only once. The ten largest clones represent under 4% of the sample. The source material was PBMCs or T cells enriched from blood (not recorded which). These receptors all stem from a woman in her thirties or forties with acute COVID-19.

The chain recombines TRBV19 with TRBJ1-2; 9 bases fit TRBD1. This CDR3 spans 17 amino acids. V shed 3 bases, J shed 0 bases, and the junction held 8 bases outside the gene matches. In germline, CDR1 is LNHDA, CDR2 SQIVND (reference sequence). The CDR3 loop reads CASSMGQGVHPNYGYTF. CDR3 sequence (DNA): TGTGCCAGTAGTATGGGACAGGGAGTCCACCCTAACTATGGCTACACCTTC.

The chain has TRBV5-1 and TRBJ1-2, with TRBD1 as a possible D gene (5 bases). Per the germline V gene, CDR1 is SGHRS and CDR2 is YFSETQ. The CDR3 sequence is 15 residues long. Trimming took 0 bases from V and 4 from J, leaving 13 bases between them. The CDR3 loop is CASSLEQAGSYGYTF. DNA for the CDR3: TGCGCCAGCAGCTTGGAACAGGCAGGATCCTATGGCTACACCTTC. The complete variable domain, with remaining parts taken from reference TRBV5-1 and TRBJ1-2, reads KAGVTQTPRYLIKTRGQQVTLSCSPISGHRSVSWYQQTPGQGLQFLFEYFSETQRNKGNFPGRFSGRQFSNSRSEMNVSTLELGDSALYLCASSLEQAGSYGYTFGSGTRLTVV.

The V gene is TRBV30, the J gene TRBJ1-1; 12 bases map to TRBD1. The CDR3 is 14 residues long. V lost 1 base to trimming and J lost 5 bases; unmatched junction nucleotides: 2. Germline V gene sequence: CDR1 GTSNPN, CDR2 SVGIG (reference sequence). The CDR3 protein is CAWSGDRGQTEAFF. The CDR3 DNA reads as TGTGCCTGGAGTGGGGACAGGGGGCAAACTGAAGCTTTCTTT.

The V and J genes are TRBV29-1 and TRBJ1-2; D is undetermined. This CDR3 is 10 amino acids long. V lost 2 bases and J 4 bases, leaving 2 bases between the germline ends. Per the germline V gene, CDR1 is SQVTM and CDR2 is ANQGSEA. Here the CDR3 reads CSVELYGYTF. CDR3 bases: TGCAGCGTTGAACTCTATGGCTACACCTTC.

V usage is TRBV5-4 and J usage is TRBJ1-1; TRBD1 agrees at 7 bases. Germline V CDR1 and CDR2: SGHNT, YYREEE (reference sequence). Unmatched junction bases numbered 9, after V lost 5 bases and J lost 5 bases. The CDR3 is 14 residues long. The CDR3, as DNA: TGTGCCAGCAGTCCGGACCACAGGGGAACTGAAGCTTTCTTT. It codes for CASSPDHRGTEAFF.

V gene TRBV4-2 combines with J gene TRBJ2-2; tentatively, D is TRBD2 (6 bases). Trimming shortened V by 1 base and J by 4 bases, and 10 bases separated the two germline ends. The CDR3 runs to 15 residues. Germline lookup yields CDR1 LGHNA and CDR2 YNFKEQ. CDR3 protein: CASSQVQEGTGELFF. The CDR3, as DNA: TGTGCCAGCAGCCAAGTTCAGGAGGGCACCGGGGAGCTGTTTTTT.

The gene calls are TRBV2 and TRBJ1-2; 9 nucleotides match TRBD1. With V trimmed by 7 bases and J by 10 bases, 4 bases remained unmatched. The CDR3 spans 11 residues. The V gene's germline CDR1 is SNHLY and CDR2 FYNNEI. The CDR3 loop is CASIRTGDYTF. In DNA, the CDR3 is TGTGCCAGCATTCGGACAGGGGACTACACCTTC.

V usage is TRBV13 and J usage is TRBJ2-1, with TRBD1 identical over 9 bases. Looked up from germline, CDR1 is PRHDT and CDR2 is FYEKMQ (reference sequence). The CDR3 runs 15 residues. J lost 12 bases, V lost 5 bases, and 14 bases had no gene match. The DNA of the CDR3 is TGTGCCAGCAGCCTCCGGGACAGGGTCAGGGGGGGGCAGTTCTTC. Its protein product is CASSLRDRVRGGQFF.

The CDR3 sequence is CASSALDLAGGVDTQYF. The CDR3 DNA reads as TGTGCCAGTAGTGCCTTGGATCTCGCGGGGGGTGTCGATACGCAGTATTTT. The chain has TRBV19 and TRBJ2-3; TRBD2 agrees at 8 bases. CDR1 LNHDA and CDR2 SQIVND come from the germline V gene (reference sequence). The V and J ends lost 5 bases and 6 bases, in that order; junction bases with no gene match: 16. The CDR3 is made up of 17 amino acids.

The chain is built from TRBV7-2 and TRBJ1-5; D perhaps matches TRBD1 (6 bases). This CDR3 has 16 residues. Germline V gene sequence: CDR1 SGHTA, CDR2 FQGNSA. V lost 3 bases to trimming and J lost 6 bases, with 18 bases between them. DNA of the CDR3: TGTGCCAGCAGCTTCCAGAGCGTTCCAGGGGTTCAGCCCCAGCATTTT. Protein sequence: CASSFQSVPGVQPQHF. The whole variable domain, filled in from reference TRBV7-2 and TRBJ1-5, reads GAGVSQSPSNKVTEKGKDVELRCDPISGHTALYWYRQSLGQGLEFLIYFQGNSAPDKSGLPSDRFSAERTGGSVSTLTIQRTQQEDSAVYLCASSFQSVPGVQPQHFGDGTRLSIL.

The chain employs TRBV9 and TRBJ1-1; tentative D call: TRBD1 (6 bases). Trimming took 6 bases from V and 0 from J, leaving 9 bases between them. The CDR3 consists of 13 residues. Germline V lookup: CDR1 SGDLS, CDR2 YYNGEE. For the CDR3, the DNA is TGTGCCAGCAACAGACAGGTGAACACTGAAGCTTTCTTT. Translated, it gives CASNRQVNTEAFF.

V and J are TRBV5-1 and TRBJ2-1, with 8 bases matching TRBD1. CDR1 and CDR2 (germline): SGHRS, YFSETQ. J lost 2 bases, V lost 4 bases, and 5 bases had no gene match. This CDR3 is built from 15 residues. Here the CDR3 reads CASSPGQGTYNEQFF. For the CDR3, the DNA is TGCGCCAGCAGCCCTGGACAGGGTACCTACAATGAGCAGTTCTTC.

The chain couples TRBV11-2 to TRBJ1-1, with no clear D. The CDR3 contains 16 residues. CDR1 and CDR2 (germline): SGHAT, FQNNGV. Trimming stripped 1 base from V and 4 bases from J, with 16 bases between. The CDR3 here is CASSLGYGVKGTEAFF. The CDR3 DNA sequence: TGTGCCAGCAGCTTAGGGTACGGGGTGAAGGGCACTGAAGCTTTCTTT. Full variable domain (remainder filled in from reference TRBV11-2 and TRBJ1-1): EAGVAQSPRYKIIEKRQSVAFWCNPISGHATLYWYQQILGQGPKLLIQFQNNGVVDDSQLPKDRFSAERLKGVDSTLKIQPAKLEDSAVYLCASSLGYGVKGTEAFFGQGTRLTVV.

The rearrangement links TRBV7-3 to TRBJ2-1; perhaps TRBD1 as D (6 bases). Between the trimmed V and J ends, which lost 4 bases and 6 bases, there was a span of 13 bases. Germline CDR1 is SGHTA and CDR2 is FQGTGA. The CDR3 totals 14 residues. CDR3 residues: CASSSTRGRNEQFF. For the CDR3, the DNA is TGTGCCAGCAGCTCCACCAGGGGCCGCAATGAGCAGTTCTTC.

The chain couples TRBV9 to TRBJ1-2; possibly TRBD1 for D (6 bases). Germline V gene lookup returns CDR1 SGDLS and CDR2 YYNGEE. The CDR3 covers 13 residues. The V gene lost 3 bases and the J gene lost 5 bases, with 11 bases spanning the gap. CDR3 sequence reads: CASSDGGAYGYTF. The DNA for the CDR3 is TGTGCCAGCAGCGATGGGGGGGCGTATGGCTACACCTTC.

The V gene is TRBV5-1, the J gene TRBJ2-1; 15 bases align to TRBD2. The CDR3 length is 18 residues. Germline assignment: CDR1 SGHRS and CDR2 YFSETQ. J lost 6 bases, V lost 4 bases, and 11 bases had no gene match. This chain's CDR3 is CASSPGWTSGGARNEQFF. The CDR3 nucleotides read TGCGCCAGCAGCCCAGGATGGACTAGCGGGGGGGCTCGCAATGAGCAGTTCTTC.

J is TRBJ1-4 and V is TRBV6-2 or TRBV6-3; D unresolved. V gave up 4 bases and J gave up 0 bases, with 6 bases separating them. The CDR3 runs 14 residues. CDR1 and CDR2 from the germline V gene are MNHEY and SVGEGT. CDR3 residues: CASSFRATNEKLFF. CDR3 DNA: TGTGCCAGCAGTTTCCGGGCAACTAATGAAAAACTGTTTTTT.

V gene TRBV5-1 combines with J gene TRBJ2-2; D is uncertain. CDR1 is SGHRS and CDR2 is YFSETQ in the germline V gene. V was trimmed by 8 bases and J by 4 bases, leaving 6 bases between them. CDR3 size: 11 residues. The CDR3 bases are TGCGCCAGTCGCGTCACCGGGGAGCTGTTTTTT. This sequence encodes CASRVTGELFF.

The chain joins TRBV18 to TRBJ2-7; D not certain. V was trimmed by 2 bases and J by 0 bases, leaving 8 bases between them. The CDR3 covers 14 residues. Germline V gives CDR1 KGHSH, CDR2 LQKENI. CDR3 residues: CASSPARSSYEQYF. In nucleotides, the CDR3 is TGTGCCAGCTCACCAGCCCGGAGCTCCTACGAGCAGTACTTC.

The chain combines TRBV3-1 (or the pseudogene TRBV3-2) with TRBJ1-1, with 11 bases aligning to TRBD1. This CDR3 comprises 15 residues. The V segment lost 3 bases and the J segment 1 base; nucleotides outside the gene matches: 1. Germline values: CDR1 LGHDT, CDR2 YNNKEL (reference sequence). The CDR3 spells CASSQGQGGNTEAFF. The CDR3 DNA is TGTGCCAGCAGCCAGGGACAGGGGGGGAACACTGAAGCTTTCTTT.

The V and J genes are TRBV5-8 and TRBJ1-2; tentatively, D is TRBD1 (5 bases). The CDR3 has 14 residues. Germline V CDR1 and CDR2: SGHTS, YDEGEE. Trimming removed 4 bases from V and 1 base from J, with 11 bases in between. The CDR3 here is CASSRRDRNYGYTF. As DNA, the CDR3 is TGTGCCAGCAGCCGGCGGGACCGTAACTATGGCTACACCTTC.

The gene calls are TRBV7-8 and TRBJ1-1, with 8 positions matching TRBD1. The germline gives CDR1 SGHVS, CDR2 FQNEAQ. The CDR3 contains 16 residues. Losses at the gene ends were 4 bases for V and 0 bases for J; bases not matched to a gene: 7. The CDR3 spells CASSSRTGTMNTEAFF. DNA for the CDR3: TGTGCCAGCAGCTCTCGGACAGGGACCATGAACACTGAAGCTTTCTTT. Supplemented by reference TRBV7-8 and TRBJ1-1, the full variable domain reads GAGVSQSPRYKVAKRGQDVALRCDPISGHVSLFWYQQALGQGPEFLTYFQNEAQLDKSGLPSDRFFAERPEGSVSTLKIQRTQQEDSAVYLCASSSRTGTMNTEAFFGQGTRLTVV.

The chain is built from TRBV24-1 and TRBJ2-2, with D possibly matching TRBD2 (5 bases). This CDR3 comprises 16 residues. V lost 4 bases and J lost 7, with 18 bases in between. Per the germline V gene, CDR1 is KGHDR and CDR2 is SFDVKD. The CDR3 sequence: CATSDHTVTRDGELFF. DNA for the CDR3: TGTGCCACCAGTGACCACACAGTGACCCGGGACGGGGAGCTGTTTTTT.

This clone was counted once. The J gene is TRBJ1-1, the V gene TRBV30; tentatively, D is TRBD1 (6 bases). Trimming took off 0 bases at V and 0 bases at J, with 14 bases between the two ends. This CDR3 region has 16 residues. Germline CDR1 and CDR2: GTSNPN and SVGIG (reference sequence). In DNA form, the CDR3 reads TGTGCCTGGAGTGTACAGGGTGTTACGGTGAACACTGAAGCTTTCTTT. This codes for CAWSVQGVTVNTEAFF.

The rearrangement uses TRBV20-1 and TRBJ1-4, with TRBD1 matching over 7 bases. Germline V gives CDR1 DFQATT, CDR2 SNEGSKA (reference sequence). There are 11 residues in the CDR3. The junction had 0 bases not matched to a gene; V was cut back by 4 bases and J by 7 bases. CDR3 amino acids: CSATGGEKLFF. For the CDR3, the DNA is TGCAGTGCTACAGGGGGTGAAAAACTGTTTTTT.

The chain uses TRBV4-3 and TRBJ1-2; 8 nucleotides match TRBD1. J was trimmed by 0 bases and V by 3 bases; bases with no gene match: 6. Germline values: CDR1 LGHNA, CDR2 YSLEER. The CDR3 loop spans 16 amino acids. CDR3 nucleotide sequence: TGCGCCAGCAGCCACCTAGGACAGGGACCTAACTATGGCTACACCTTC. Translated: CASSHLGQGPNYGYTF.

The CDR3 DNA sequence: TGTGCCAGCAGTGGAGACAGGGGCACTGAAGCTTTCTTT. Translated: CASSGDRGTEAFF. The genes are TRBV25-1 and TRBJ1-1, with 8 bases that match TRBD1. This CDR3 region has 13 residues. The germline gives CDR1 MGHDK, CDR2 SYGVNS. V shed 4 bases, J shed 4 bases, and the junction held 2 bases outside the gene matches.

The CDR3 bases are TGTGCCAGCAGCTTTAGACGGGGGGCCGGACCGAACACCGGGGAGCTGTTTTTT. Translating gives CASSFRRGAGPNTGELFF. This chain joins TRBV5-4 and TRBJ2-2; D is possibly TRBD2 (7 bases). The CDR3 runs 18 residues. CDR1 is SGHNT, CDR2 YYREEE, per germline (reference sequence). Trimming removed 2 bases from V and 0 bases from J, with 17 bases in between.

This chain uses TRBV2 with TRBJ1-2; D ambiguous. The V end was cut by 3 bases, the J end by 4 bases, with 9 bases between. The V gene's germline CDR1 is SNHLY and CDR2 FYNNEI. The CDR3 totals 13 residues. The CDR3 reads CASSEGGFYGYTF. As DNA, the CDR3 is TGTGCCAGCAGTGAGGGCGGGTTCTATGGCTACACCTTC.

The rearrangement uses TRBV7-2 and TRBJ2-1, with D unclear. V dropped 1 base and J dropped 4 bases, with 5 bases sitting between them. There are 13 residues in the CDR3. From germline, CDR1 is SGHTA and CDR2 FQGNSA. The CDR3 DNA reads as TGTGCCAGCAGCTTAGTTTCATACAATGAGCAGTTCTTC. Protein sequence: CASSLVSYNEQFF.

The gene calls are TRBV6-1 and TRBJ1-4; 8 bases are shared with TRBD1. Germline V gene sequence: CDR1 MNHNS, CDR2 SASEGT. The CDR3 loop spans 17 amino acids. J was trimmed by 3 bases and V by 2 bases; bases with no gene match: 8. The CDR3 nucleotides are TGTGCCAGCAGTGAATCGGGACAGGCATTTTCTAATGAAAAACTGTTTTTT. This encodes CASSESGQAFSNEKLFF.

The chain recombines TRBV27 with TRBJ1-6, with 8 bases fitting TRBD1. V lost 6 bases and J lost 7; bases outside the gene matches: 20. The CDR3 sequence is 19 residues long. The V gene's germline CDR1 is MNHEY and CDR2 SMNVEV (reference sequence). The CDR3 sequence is CASSSRTPSRQGRNSPLHF. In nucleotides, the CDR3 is TGTGCCAGCAGCTCCCGAACCCCCTCTCGACAGGGGAGGAATTCACCCCTCCACTTT.